What follows are 16 T cell receptor beta chains derived from one specimen sequenced in a study of T-cell memory formation after mild COVID-19. TCRdb re-analysed the 5' RACE reads in MiXCR, keeping a single row per CDR3 protein. This repertoire shows about 200,000 distinct CDR3 sequences, about 9.2% found once; its top ten account for 3.5%. Sequencing used PBMCs or a T cell subset sorted from them (not recorded which). These receptors came from a man aged 18 to 30 who had mild COVID-19 (a few samples of this study predate the infection). Cell type and time point are not known.

This sequence joins TRBV4-3 and TRBJ2-5, with D perhaps matching TRBD2 (6 bases). CDR1 LGHNA and CDR2 YSLEER come from the germline V gene. The CDR3 is 14 residues long. V dropped 4 bases and J dropped 2 bases, with 11 bases sitting between them. In DNA form, the CDR3 reads TGCGCCAGCAGCCCCAGGGCGGGACAAGAGACCCAGTACTTC. Its protein is CASSPRAGQETQYF.

This clonotype has a handful of counts. This chain links TRBV10-3 with TRBJ1-4; 7 bases are a match to TRBD1. The CDR3 has 12 amino acids. Losses at the gene ends were 5 bases for V and 8 bases for J; bases not matched to a gene: 2. The germline CDR1 and CDR2 sequences are ENHRY and SYGVKD. The CDR3 loop reads CAISSQGEKLFF. For the CDR3, the DNA is TGTGCCATCAGTTCACAGGGGGAAAAACTGTTTTTT.

The V and J genes are TRBV5-6 and TRBJ1-1; D gene uncertain. The V end was cut by 1 base, the J end by 6 bases, with 10 bases between. Germline loops: CDR1 SGHDT, CDR2 YYEEEE. This CDR3 region has 13 residues. CDR3 amino acids: CASSLIGGAEAFF. CDR3 coding DNA: TGTGCCAGCAGCTTGATCGGAGGTGCTGAAGCTTTCTTT.

This clonotype was counted between two and nine times. The chain links TRBV7-2 to TRBJ2-7; TRBD1 aligns across 8 bases. Per the germline V gene, CDR1 is SGHTA and CDR2 is FQGNSA. V was clipped by 7 bases and J by 4 bases; unmatched bases: 12. The CDR3 consists of 15 residues. The DNA for the CDR3 is TGTGCCAGCAAGAGGGATATGACAGGGGTGTACGAGCAGTACTTC. This translates into CASKRDMTGVYEQYF.

The gene calls are TRBV12-3 or TRBV12-4 and TRBJ2-7, with 8 positions matching TRBD2. CDR3 length: 14 amino acids. V shed 5 bases, J shed 6 bases, and the junction held 9 bases outside the gene matches. The CDR3: CASSRGTSLGEQYV. The CDR3 DNA reads as TGTGCCAGCAGTCGAGGGACTAGTTTAGGCGAGCAGTACGTC.

The gene calls are TRBV10-3 and TRBJ2-3; TRBD1 might be the D (7 bases). Per the germline V gene, CDR1 is ENHRY and CDR2 is SYGVKD. Trimming took off 6 bases at V and 2 bases at J, with 12 bases between the two ends. There are 14 residues in the CDR3. The DNA for the CDR3 is TGTGCCATCAGGGAGGGGGCGATCACAGATACGCAGTATTTT. Amino acid sequence: CAIREGAITDTQYF.

This clonotype has just a few counts. The CDR3 DNA is TGTGCCACTCGCCCCACAGAGACCTATGGCTACACCTTC. Encoded protein: CATRPTETYGYTF. J is TRBJ1-2 and V is TRBV19; no clear D. The germline V gene has CDR1 LNHDA and CDR2 SQIVND (reference sequence). CDR3 length equals 13 residues. V was pared by 10 bases and J by 4 bases, with 16 bases between. Full variable domain (remainder filled in from reference TRBV19 and TRBJ1-2): DGGITQSPKYLFRKEGQNVTLSCEQNLNHDAMYWYRQDPGQGLRLIYYSQIVNDFQKGDIAEGYSVSREKKESFPLTVTSAQKNPTAFYLCATRPTETYGYTFGSGTRLTVV.

This clonotype has more than one count but fewer than ten. The CDR3 coding sequence is TGTGCCAGCAGCTGGGGTACAGGAGGAAACACCATATATTTT. It codes for CASSWGTGGNTIYF. The V and J genes are TRBV5-6 and TRBJ1-3; possibly TRBD1 for D (5 bases). Trimming shortened V by 3 bases and J by 4 bases, and 11 bases separated the two germline ends. Germline CDR1 reads SGHDT; CDR2 reads YYEEEE. The CDR3 sequence is 14 residues long. The variable domain in full, with the rest retrieved from reference TRBV5-6 and TRBJ1-3, is DAGVTQSPTHLIKTRGQQVTLRCSPKSGHDTVSWYQQALGQGPQFIFQYYEEEERQRGNFPDRFSGHQFPNYSSELNVNALLLGDSALYLCASSWGTGGNTIYFGEGSWLTVV.

The chain is built from TRBV5-1 and TRBJ2-3; 7 bases agree with TRBD1. Germline CDR1 SGHRS, CDR2 YFSETQ. V lost 0 bases and J lost 0; bases outside the gene matches: 7. The CDR3 has 17 residues. CDR3 region: CASSLVSGQASTDTQYF. For the CDR3, the DNA is TGCGCCAGCAGCTTGGTATCAGGACAGGCTAGCACAGATACGCAGTATTTT.

J is TRBJ2-5 and V is TRBV6-6; maybe TRBD2 (7 bases). The CDR3 length is 13 residues. Germline V gives CDR1 MNHNY, CDR2 SVGAGI (reference sequence). Trimming left V 7 bases short and J 5 bases short, with 14 bases between. The CDR3 DNA reads TGTGCCAGCAACGTACAGGGAGGGGAGACCCAGTACTTC. Its protein product is CASNVQGGETQYF.

This chain uses TRBV7-3 with TRBJ2-1, with TRBD2 matching over 10 bases. Per germline, CDR1 SGHTA and CDR2 FQGTGA. V shed 2 bases and J 10 bases; nucleotides not matched to a gene: 11. CDR3 length: 16 amino acids. The DNA for the CDR3 is TGTGCCAGCAGCTTACAAAGACTAGCGGGTTCAGGGGAGCAGTTCTTC. This codes for CASSLQRLAGSGEQFF.

This clonotype was picked up a small number of times. The CDR3 sequence: CASSWTGAYEQYF. DNA for the CDR3: TGCGCCAGCAGCTGGACAGGGGCCTACGAGCAGTACTTC. The chain joins TRBV10-1 to TRBJ2-7; 9 bases line up with TRBD1. V lost 6 bases to trimming and J lost 2 bases; unmatched junction nucleotides: 2. The CDR3 extends over 13 amino acids. CDR1 is WNHNN and CDR2 is SYGVQD in the germline V gene (reference sequence).

The V call is TRBV20-1, the J call TRBJ2-3; no firm D call. The germline V and J ends were trimmed by 4 bases and 2 bases, with 7 bases remaining between them. This CDR3 is built from 12 residues. Per germline, CDR1 DFQATT and CDR2 SNEGSKA (reference sequence). The CDR3 loop is CSAMTFTDTQYF. CDR3 in DNA: TGCAGTGCTATGACTTTCACAGATACGCAGTATTTT.

This clonotype was detected only a few times. The CDR3 DNA reads TGTGCCAGCAGCTTAGGGTCGGGGCTAGTTACAAAGTACTTC. Translation gives CASSLGSGLVTKYF. The chain recombines TRBV7-2 with TRBJ2-4; D may be TRBD1 or TRBD2 (5 bases each). CDR1 and CDR2 (germline): SGHTA, FQGNSA. The V and J ends lost 1 base and 14 bases respectively, with 18 bases between them. This CDR3 is built from 14 residues.

This clonotype was seen just once. V is TRBV15 and J is TRBJ2-4, with 7 nucleotides matching TRBD1. Germline V lookup: CDR1 LNHNV, CDR2 YYDKDF (reference sequence). The CDR3 extends over 16 amino acids. The ends lost 0 bases at V and 8 bases at J; junction bases unmatched: 10. CDR3 coding DNA: TGTGCCACCAGCAGAGATCTTGGACATCAGGGGGACATTCAGTACTTC. Translating it yields CATSRDLGHQGDIQYF.

This clonotype was found a few times. This chain connects TRBV4-1 to TRBJ2-2; 7 bases line up with TRBD2. The V and J ends lost 4 bases and 4 bases, in that order; junction bases with no gene match: 6. Germline loops: CDR1 MGHRA, CDR2 YSYEKL. This CDR3 is 15 amino acids long. The CDR3 protein is CASSRGEGSTGELFF. The DNA of the CDR3 is TGCGCCAGCAGCCGGGGGGAGGGGTCCACCGGGGAGCTGTTTTTT.